Shown below are 7 T cell receptor beta chains from a single sample sequenced in a study of control samples from healthy donors and cancer patients. Clones were sequenced by immunoSEQ multiplex PCR, and TCRdb holds only the in-frame ones, with some missing. The data hold 200,000 or so clones, with around 94% observed a single time. The specimen was blood. The source is a man between 45 and 60 years old in good health.

J is TRBJ1-3 and V is TRBV6-5; D is perhaps TRBD1 (5 bases). CDR1 is MNHEY and CDR2 is SVGAGI in the germline V gene. The CDR3 has 14 residues. V lost 6 bases to trimming and J lost 0 bases, with 9 bases between them. Here the CDR3 DNA reads TGTGCCAGCAGGGGACTGAGCTCTGGAAACACCATATATTTT. It specifies CASRGLSSGNTIYF.

This clone was recorded a few times. The chain joins TRBV4-1 to TRBJ1-6, with 7 nucleotides matching TRBD1. The CDR3 sequence is 17 residues long. From germline, CDR1 is MGHRA and CDR2 YSYEKL. J gave up 7 bases and V 6 bases, and 15 bases lay outside the gene matches. CDR3 region: CASSPQGTNTNNSPLHF. In DNA form, the CDR3 reads TGCGCCAGCAGTCCACAGGGGACGAACACGAACAATTCACCCCTCCACTTT.

The rearrangement joins TRBV5-1 to TRBJ1-2; weak D call: TRBD1 (5 bases). CDR1 and CDR2 from the germline V gene are SGHRS and YFSETQ. CDR3 size: 11 residues. The V gene lost 2 bases and the J gene lost 10 bases, with 9 bases spanning the gap. The CDR3, as DNA: TGCGCCAGCAGCTTCCGGGACTCCTACACCTTC. Translating it yields CASSFRDSYTF. Together with reference TRBV5-1 and TRBJ1-2, the CDR3 gives the full variable domain: KAGVTQTPRYLIKTRGQQVTLSCSPISGHRSVSWYQQTPGQGLQFLFEYFSETQRNKGNFPGRFSGRQFSNSRSEMNVSTLELGDSALYLCASSFRDSYTFGSGTRLTVV.

This chain links TRBV25-1 with TRBJ2-3; D call uncertain. The CDR3 sequence is 13 residues long. CDR1 is MGHDK, CDR2 SYGVNS, per germline. Trimming removed 3 bases at V and 5 bases at J, with 9 bases between. This CDR3 is CASSDRAIDTQYF. CDR3 bases: TGTGCCAGCAGTGATAGAGCGATAGATACGCAGTATTTT.

This clone was recorded once. The chain recombines TRBV28 with TRBJ2-7; D possibly corresponds to TRBD1 (5 bases). Germline-derived CDR1 and CDR2 are MDHEN and SYDVKM. V lost 7 bases and J lost 12, with 19 bases in between. The CDR3 contains 12 residues. The CDR3 sequence is CASTSSTGPRYF. CDR3 coding DNA: TGTGCCAGCACCAGTAGTACAGGCCCAAGGTACTTC.

V and J are TRBV27 and TRBJ1-1; 8 nucleotides match TRBD1. Germline lookup yields CDR1 MNHEY and CDR2 SMNVEV (reference sequence). This CDR3 spans 15 amino acids. Losses at the gene ends were 6 bases for V and 3 bases for J; bases not matched to a gene: 9. CDR3 sequence: CASRETQGAYTEAFF. The CDR3, as DNA: TGTGCCAGCAGAGAGACCCAGGGGGCCTACACTGAAGCTTTCTTT.

This clone occurred once. The V call is TRBV19, the J call TRBJ1-1; no clear D gene. The CDR3 is made up of 15 amino acids. V was shortened by 5 bases and J by 1 base, with 14 bases between the two germline ends. Per germline, CDR1 LNHDA and CDR2 SQIVND (reference sequence). CDR3 DNA sequence: TGTGCCAGTAGTGCCCACGGGGAACAGAACACTGAAGCTTTCTTT. It encodes CASSAHGEQNTEAFF.